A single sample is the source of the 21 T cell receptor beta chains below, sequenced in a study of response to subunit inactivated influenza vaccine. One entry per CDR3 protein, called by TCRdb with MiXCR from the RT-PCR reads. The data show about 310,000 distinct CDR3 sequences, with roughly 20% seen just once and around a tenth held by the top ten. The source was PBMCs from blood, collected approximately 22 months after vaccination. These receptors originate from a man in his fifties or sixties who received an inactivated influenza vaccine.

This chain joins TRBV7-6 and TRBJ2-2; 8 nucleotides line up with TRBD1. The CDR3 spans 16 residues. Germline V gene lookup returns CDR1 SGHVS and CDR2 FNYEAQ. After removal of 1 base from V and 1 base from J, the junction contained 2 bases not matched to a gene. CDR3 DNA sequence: TGTGCCAGCAGCTTAGGACAGGGGCTGAACACCGGGGAGCTGTTTTTT. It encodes CASSLGQGLNTGELFF.

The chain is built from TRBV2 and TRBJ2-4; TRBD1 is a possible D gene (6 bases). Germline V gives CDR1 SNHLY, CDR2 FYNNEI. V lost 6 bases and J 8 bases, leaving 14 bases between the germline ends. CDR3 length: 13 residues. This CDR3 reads CASRTQGRDIQYF. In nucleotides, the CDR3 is TGTGCCAGCAGGACGCAGGGGAGAGACATTCAGTACTTC.

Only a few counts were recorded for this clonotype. The CDR3: CASSLVRGTDTQYF. CDR3 DNA: TGTGCCAGCAGCTTAGTGCGAGGCACAGATACGCAGTATTTT. J is TRBJ2-3 and V is TRBV7-2; no reliable D call. Germline lookup yields CDR1 SGHTA and CDR2 FQGNSA. Trimming stripped 1 base from V and 1 base from J, with 6 bases between. The CDR3 spans 14 residues.

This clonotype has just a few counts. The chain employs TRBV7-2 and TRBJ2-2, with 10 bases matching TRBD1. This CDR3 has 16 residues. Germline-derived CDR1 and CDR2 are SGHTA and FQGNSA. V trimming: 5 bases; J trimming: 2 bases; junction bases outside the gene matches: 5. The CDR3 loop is CASSLGTGVNTGELFF. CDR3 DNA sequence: TGTGCCAGCAGCCTCGGGACAGGGGTAAACACCGGGGAGCTGTTTTTT. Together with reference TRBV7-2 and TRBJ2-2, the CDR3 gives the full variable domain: GAGVSQSPSNKVTEKGKDVELRCDPISGHTALYWYRQSLGQGLEFLIYFQGNSAPDKSGLPSDRFSAERTGGSVSTLTIQRTQQEDSAVYLCASSLGTGVNTGELFFGEGSRLTVL.

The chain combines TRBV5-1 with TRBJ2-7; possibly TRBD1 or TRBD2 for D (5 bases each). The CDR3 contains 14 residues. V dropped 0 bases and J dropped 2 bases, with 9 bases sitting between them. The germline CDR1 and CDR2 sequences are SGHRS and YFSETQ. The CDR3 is CASSLVGTAYEQYF. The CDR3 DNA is TGCGCCAGCAGCTTGGTCGGGACGGCCTACGAGCAGTACTTC.

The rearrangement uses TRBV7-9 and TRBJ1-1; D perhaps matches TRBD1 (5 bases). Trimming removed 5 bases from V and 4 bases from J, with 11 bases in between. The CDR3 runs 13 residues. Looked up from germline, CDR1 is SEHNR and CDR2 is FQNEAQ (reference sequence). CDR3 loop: CASSLDSFTEAFF. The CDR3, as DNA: TGTGCCAGCAGCCTCGACAGCTTCACTGAAGCTTTCTTT. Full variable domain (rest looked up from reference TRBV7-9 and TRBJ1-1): DTGVSQNPRHKITKRGQNVTFRCDPISEHNRLYWYRQTLGQGPEFLTYFQNEAQLEKSRLLSDRFSAERPKGSFSTLEIQRTEQGDSAMYLCASSLDSFTEAFFGQGTRLTVV.

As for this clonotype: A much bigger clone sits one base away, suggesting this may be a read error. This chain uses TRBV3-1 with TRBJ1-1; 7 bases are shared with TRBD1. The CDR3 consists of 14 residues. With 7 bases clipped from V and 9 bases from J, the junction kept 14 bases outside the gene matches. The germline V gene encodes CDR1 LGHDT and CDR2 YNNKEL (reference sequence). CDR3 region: CASTLTGAGTQAFF. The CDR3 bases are TGTGCCAGCACCCTAACAGGGGCGGGGACTCAAGCTTTCTTT.

CDR3 sequence reads: CSASPGVGSYEQYF. The CDR3 nucleotides are TGCAGTGCTAGCCCGGGGGTAGGGTCCTACGAGCAGTACTTC. V and J are TRBV20-1 and TRBJ2-7, with a possible D match to TRBD2 (6 bases). This CDR3 comprises 14 residues. The V gene lost 3 bases and the J gene lost 1 base, with 13 bases spanning the gap. The germline gives CDR1 DFQATT, CDR2 SNEGSKA (reference sequence).

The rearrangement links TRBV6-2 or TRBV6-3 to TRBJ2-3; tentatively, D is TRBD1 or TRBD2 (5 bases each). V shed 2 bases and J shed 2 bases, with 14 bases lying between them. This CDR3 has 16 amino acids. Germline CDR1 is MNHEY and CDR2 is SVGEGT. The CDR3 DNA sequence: TGTGCCAGCAGTTACGAGGGGCAGGGTTACACAGATACGCAGTATTTT. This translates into CASSYEGQGYTDTQYF.

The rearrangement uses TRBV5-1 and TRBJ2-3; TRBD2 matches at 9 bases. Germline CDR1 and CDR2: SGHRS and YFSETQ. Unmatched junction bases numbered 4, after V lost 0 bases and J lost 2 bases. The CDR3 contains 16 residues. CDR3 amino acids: CASSLGTSAITDTQYF. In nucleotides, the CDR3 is TGCGCCAGCAGCTTGGGGACTAGCGCCATCACAGATACGCAGTATTTT.

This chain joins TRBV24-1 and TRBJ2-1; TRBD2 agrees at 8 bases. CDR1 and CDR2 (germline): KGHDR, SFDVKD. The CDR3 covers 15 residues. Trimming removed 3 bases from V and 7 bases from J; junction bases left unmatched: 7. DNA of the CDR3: TGTGCCACCAGTGATCGCAGACTAGCGAGAAATGAGCAGTTCTTC. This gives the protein CATSDRRLARNEQFF.

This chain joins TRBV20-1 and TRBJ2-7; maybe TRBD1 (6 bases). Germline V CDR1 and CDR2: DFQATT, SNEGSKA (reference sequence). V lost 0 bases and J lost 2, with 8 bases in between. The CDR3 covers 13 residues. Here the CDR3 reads CSAREHRAYEQYF. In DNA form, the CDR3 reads TGCAGTGCTAGAGAACACAGGGCCTACGAGCAGTACTTC.

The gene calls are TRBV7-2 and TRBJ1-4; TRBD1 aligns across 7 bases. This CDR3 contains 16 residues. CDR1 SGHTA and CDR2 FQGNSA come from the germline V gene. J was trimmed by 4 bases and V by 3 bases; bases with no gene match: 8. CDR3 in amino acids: CASSLGPRQGNEKLFF. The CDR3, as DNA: TGTGCCAGCAGCTTGGGGCCGAGACAGGGTAATGAAAAACTGTTTTTT.

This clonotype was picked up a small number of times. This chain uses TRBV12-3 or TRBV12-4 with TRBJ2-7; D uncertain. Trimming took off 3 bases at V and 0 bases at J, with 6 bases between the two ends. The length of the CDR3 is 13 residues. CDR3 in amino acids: CASSLTFSYEQYF. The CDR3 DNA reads TGTGCCAGCAGTTTGACTTTCTCCTACGAGCAGTACTTC.

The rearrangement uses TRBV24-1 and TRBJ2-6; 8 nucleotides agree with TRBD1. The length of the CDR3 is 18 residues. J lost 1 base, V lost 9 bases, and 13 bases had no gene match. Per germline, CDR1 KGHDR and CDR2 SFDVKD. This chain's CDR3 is CATQGTGTGFSGANVLTF. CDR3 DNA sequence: TGTGCCACCCAGGGAACCGGGACAGGTTTTTCTGGGGCCAACGTCCTGACTTTC.

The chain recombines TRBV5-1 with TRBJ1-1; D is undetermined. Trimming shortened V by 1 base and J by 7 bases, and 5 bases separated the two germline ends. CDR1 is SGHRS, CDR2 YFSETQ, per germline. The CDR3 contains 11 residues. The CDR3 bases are TGCGCCAGCAGCTTGTACAGTGAAGCTTTCTTT. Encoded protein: CASSLYSEAFF.

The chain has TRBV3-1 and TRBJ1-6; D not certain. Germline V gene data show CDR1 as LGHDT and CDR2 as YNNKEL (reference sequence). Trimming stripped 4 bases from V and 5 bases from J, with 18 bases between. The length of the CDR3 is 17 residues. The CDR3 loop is CASSLLNPGSNNSPLHF. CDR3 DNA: TGTGCCAGCAGCCTACTGAACCCGGGGTCTAATAATTCACCCCTCCACTTT.

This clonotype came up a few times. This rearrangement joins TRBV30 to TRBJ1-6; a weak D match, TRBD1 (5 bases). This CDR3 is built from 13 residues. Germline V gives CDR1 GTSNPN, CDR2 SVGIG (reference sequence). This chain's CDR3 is CASGRRVGSPLHF. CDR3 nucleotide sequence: TGTGCGTCGGGCCGCAGGGTGGGTTCACCCCTCCACTTT.

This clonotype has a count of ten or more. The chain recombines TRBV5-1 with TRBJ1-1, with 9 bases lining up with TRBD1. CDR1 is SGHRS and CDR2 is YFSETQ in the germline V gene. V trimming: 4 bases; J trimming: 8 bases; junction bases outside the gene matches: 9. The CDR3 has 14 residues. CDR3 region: CASSITGGRREAFF. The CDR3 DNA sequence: TGCGCCAGCAGCATAACAGGGGGCCGACGCGAAGCTTTCTTT.

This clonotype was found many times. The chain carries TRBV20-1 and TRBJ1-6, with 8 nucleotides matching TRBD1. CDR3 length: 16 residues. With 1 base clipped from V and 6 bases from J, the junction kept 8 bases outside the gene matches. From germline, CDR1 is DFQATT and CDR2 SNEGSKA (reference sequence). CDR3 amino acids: CSARVEQGAGNSPLHF. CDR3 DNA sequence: TGCAGTGCTAGAGTGGAGCAGGGGGCGGGTAATTCACCCCTCCACTTT.

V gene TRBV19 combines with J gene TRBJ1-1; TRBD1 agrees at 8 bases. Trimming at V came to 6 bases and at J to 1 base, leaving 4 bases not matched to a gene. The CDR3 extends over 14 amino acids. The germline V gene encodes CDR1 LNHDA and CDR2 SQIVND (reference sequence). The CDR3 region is CASSTGTGNTEAFF. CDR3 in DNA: TGTGCCAGTAGCACCGGGACAGGGAACACTGAAGCTTTCTTT. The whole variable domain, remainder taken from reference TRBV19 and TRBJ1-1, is DGGITQSPKYLFRKEGQNVTLSCEQNLNHDAMYWYRQDPGQGLRLIYYSQIVNDFQKGDIAEGYSVSREKKESFPLTVTSAQKNPTAFYLCASSTGTGNTEAFFGQGTRLTVV.